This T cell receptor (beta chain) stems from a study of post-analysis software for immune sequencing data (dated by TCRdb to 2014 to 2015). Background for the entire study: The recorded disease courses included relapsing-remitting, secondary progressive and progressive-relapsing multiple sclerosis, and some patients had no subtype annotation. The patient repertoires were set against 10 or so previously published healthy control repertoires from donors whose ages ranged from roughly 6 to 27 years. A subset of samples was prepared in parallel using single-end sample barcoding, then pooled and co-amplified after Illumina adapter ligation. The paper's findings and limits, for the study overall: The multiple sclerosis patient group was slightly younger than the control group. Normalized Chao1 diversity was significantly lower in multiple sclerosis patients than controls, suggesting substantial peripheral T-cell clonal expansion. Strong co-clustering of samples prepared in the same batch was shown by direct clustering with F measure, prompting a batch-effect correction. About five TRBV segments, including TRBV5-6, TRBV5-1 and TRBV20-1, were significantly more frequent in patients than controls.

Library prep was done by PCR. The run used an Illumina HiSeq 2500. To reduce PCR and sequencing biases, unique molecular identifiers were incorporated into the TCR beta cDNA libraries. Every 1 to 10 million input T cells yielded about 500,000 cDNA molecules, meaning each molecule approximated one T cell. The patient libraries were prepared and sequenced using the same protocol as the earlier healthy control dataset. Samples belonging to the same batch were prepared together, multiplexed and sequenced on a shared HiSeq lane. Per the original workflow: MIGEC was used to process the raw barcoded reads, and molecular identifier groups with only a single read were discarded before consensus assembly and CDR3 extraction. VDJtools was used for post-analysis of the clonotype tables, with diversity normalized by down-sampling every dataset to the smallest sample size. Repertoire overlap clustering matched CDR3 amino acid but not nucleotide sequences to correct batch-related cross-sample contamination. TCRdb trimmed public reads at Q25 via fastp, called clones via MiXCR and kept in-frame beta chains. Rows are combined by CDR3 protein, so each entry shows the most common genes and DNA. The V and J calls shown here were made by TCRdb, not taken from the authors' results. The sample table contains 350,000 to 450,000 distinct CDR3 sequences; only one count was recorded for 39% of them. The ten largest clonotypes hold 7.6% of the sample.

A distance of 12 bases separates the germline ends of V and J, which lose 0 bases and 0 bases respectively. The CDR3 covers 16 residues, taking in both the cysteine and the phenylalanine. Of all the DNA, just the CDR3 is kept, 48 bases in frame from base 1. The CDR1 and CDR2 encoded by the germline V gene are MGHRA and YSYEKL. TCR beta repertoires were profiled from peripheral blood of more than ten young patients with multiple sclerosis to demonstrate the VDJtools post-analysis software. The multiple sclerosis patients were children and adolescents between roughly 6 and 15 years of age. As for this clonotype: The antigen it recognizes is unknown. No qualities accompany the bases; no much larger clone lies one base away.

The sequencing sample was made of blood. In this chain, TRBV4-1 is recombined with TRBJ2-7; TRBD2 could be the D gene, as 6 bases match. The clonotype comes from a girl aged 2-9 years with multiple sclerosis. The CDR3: CASSQDWPGVSYEQYF. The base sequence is TGCGCCAGCAGCCAAGATTGGCCGGGAGTCTCCTACGAGCAGTACTTC.